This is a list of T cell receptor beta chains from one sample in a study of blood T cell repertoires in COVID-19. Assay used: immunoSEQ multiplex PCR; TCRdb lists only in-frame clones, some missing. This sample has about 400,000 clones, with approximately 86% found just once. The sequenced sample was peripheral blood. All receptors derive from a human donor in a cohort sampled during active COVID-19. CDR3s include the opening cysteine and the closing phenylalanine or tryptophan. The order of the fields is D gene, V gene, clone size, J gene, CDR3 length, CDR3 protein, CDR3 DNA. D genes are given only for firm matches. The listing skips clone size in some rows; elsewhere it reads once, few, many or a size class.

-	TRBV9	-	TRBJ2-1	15	CASSGGREDYNEQFF	TGTGCCAGCAGCGGGGGCAGGGAAGACTACAATGAGCAGTTCTTC
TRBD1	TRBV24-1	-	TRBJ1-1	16	CATSDPGQGRSTEAFF	TGTGCCACCAGTGATCCGGGACAGGGGAGGAGCACTGAAGCTTTCTTT
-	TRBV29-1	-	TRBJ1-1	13	CSVGLGENTEAFF	TGCAGCGTTGGGCTCGGGGAGAACACTGAAGCTTTCTTT
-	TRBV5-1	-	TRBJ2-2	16	CASSLGTAPNTGELFF	TGCGCCAGCAGCTTGGGAACAGCTCCGAACACCGGGGAGCTGTTTTTT
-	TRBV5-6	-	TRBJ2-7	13	CASSQRLYYEQYF	TGTGCCAGCAGTCAGCGGCTCTACTACGAGCAGTACTTC
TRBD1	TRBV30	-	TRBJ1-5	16	CAWSEGTGIGNQPQHF	TGTGCCTGGAGTGAAGGGACAGGGATAGGCAATCAGCCCCAGCATTTT
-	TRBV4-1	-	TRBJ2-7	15	CASSQAGTTSYEQYF	TGCGCCAGCAGCCAAGCCGGGACAACCTCCTACGAGCAGTACTTC
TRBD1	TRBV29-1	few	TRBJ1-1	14	CSVEDVQGAAEAFF	TGCAGCGTTGAAGATGTTCAGGGGGCCGCTGAAGCTTTCTTT
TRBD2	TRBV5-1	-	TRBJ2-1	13	CASNPLAGDEQFF	TGCGCCAGCAACCCGCTAGCGGGGGATGAGCAGTTCTTC
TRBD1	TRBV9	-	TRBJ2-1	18	CASSFSPKGASIYNEQFF	TGTGCCAGCAGCTTTAGCCCGAAGGGGGCGTCGATCTACAATGAGCAGTTCTTC
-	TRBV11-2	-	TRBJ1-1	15	CASSWGVPSHTEAFF	TGTGCCAGCAGCTGGGGGGTCCCCTCGCACACTGAAGCTTTCTTT
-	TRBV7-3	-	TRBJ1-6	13	CASSVGYNSPLHF	TGTGCCAGCAGCGTCGGGTATAATTCACCCCTCCACTTT
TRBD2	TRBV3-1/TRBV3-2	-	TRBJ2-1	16	CASSQKLAGGSNEQFF	TGTGCCAGCAGCCAAAAACTAGCGGGAGGGTCGAATGAGCAGTTCTTC
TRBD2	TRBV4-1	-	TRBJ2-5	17	CASSQDPQPGGQETQYF	TGCGCCAGCAGCCAAGACCCGCAGCCGGGGGGACAAGAGACCCAGTACTTC
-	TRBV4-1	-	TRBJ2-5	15	CASSQGWGLQETQYF	TGCGCCAGCAGCCAAGGCTGGGGCCTACAAGAGACCCAGTACTTC
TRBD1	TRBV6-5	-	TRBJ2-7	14	CASSYNSGQGDLYF	TGTGCCAGCAGTTATAACTCCGGACAGGGAGATCTGTACTTC
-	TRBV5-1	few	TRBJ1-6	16	CASSFQTPGVNSPLHF	TGCGCCAGCAGCTTCCAAACCCCTGGAGTGAATTCACCCCTCCACTTT
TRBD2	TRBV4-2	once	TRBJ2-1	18	CASSQELAGGPSYNEQFF	TGTGCCAGCAGCCAAGAGCTAGCGGGGGGCCCCTCCTACAATGAGCAGTTCTTC
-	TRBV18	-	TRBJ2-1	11	CASSPDNEQFF	TGTGCCAGCTCACCCGACAATGAGCAGTTCTTC
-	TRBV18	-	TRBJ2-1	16	CASSPDLESSYNEQFF	TGTGCCAGCTCACCAGATTTAGAGAGCTCCTACAATGAGCAGTTCTTC
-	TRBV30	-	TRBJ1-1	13	CAWSPGWNTEAFF	TGTGCCTGGAGTCCAGGGTGGAACACTGAAGCTTTCTTT
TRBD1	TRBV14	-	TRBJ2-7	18	CASSQHPRDRVAPYEQYF	TGTGCCAGCAGCCAACACCCTAGGGACAGGGTCGCACCCTACGAGCAGTACTTC
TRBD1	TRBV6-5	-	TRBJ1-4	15	CASTLPGQDNEKLFF	TGTGCCAGCACTTTACCGGGACAGGATAATGAAAAACTGTTTTTT
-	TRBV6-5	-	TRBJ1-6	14	CASLGGEFMSPLHF	TGTGCCAGCCTGGGGGGGGAGTTTATGTCACCCCTCCACTTT
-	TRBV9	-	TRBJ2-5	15	CASAQSGGLRETQYF	TGTGCCAGCGCCCAGTCCGGGGGTTTGAGAGAGACCCAGTACTTC
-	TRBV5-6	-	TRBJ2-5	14	CASSLGSAGETQYF	TGTGCCAGCAGCTTGGGCTCGGCGGGGGAGACCCAGTACTTC
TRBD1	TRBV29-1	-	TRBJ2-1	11	CSVGQANEQFF	TGCAGCGTCGGACAGGCCAATGAGCAGTTCTTC
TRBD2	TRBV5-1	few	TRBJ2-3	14	CASSDSGDTDTQYF	TGCGCCAGCAGCGATAGCGGGGACACAGATACGCAGTATTTT
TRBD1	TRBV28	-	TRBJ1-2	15	CASSLAGQGALGYTF	TGTGCCAGCAGTTTAGCGGGACAGGGGGCACTCGGCTACACCTTC
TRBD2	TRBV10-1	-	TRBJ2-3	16	CASSEIREGNTDTQYF	TGCGCCAGCAGTGAGATACGGGAGGGCAACACAGATACGCAGTATTTT
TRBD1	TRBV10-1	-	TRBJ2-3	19	CASSEDRERQKGTTDTQYF	TGCGCCAGCAGCGAAGACAGGGAACGGCAAAAGGGGACCACAGATACGCAGTATTTT
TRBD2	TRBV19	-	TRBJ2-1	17	CASSIVGGGAVRDEQFF	TGTGCCAGTAGTATAGTCGGCGGGGGGGCCGTTCGCGATGAGCAGTTCTTC
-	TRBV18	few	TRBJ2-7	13	CASSGQRNYEQYF	TGTGCCAGCTCAGGACAGAGAAACTACGAGCAGTACTTC
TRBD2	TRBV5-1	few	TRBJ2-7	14	CASRTSGRFYEQYF	TGCGCCAGCAGAACTAGCGGGAGGTTCTACGAGCAGTACTTC
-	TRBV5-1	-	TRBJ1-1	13	CASSPTGWPEAFF	TGCGCCAGCAGCCCAACAGGGTGGCCTGAAGCTTTCTTT
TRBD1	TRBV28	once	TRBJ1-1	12	CASSLQGAQAFF	TGTGCCAGCAGTTTACAGGGGGCGCAGGCTTTCTTT
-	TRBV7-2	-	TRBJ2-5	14	CASSPNGAPETQYF	TGTGCCAGCAGCCCAAATGGGGCTCCGGAGACCCAGTACTTC
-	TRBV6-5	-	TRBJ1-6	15	CASRQSSSYNSPLHF	TGTGCCAGCCGACAAAGTAGCTCCTATAATTCACCCCTCCACTTT
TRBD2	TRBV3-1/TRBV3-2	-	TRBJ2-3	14	CASSQSLAGDTQYF	TGTGCCAGCAGCCAGTCCCTAGCGGGGGATACGCAGTATTTT
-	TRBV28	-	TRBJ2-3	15	CASSSPSATTDTQYF	TGTGCCAGCAGTTCCCCTAGCGCGACCACAGATACGCAGTATTTT
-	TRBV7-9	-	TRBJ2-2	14	CASSTTQGSGELFF	TGTGCCAGCAGCACGACACAGGGCTCCGGGGAGCTGTTTTTT